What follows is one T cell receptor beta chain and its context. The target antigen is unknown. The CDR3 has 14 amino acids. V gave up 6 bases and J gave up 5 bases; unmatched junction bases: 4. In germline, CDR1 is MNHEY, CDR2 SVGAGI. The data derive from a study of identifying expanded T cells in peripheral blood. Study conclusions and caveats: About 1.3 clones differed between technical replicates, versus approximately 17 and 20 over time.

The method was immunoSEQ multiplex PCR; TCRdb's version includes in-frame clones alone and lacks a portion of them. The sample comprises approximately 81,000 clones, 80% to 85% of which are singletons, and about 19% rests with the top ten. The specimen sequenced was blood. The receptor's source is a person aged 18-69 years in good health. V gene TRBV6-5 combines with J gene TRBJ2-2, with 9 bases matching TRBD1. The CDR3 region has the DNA TGTGCCAGCAGATGGGGACAGGGAACCGGGGAGCTGTTTTTT. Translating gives CASRWGQGTGELFF.